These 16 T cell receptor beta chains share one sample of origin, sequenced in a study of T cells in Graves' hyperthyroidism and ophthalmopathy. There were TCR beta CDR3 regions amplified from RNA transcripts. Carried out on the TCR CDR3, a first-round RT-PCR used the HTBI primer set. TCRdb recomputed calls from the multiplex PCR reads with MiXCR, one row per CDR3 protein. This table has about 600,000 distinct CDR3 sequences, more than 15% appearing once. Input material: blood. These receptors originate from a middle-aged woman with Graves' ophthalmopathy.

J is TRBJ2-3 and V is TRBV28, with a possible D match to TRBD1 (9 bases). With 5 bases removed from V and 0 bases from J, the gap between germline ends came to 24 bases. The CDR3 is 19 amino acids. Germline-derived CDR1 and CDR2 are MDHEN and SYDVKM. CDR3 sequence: CASSRGQGSSSGSTDTQYF. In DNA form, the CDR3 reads TGTGCCAGCAGTCGCGGACAGGGGAGTTCTAGCGGGAGCACAGATACGCAGTATTTT.

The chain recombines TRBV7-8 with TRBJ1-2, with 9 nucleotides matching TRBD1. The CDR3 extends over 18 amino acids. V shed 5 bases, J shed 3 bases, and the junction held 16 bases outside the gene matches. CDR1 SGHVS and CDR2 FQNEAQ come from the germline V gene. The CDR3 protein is CASSPFGTGTRGYYGYTF. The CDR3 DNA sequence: TGTGCCAGCAGCCCGTTTGGGACAGGGACAAGAGGGTACTATGGCTACACCTTC.

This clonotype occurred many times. Here the CDR3 DNA reads TGTGCCAGCAGTGAACTTGGACAGGGGGATCAGCCCCAGCATTTT. Translation: CASSELGQGDQPQHF. V and J are TRBV6-1 and TRBJ1-5; 10 bases agree with TRBD1. CDR1 and CDR2 from the germline V gene are MNHNS and SASEGT. CDR3 size: 15 residues. The J segment lost 5 bases and the V segment lost 2 bases, leaving 3 bases of the junction unmatched.

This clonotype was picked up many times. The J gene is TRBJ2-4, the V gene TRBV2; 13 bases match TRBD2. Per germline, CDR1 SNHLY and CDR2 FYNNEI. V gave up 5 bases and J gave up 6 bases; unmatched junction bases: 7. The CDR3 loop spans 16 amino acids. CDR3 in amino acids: CASSPLAGGRGNIQYF. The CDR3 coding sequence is TGTGCCAGCAGTCCACTAGCGGGGGGGCGCGGAAACATTCAGTACTTC.

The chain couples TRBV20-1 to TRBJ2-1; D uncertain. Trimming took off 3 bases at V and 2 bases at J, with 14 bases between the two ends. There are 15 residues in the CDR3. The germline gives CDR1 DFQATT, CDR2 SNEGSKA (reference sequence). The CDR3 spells CSASPSRTPYNEQFF. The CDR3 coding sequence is TGCAGTGCTAGCCCGTCCCGAACGCCCTACAATGAGCAGTTCTTC.

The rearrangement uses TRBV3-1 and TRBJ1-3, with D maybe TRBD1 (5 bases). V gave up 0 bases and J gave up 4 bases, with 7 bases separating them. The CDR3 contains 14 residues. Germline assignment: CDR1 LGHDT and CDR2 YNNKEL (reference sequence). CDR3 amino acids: CASSQEAGGNTIYF. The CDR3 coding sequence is TGTGCCAGCAGCCAAGAGGCAGGGGGAAACACCATATATTTT.

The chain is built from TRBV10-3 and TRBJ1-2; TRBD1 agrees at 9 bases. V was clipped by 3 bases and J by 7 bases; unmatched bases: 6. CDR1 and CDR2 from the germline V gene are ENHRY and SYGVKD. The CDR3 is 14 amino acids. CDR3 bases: TGTGCCATCAGTGAAACAGGGGGCGCGTCTGGCTACACCTTC. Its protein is CAISETGGASGYTF.

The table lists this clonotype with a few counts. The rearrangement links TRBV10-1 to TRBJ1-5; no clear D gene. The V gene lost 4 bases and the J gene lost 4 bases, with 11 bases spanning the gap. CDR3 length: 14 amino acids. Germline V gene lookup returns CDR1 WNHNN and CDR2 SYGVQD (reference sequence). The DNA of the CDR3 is TGCGCCAGCAGTGTGAAGGGTGCGAATCAGCCCCAGCATTTT. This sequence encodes CASSVKGANQPQHF.

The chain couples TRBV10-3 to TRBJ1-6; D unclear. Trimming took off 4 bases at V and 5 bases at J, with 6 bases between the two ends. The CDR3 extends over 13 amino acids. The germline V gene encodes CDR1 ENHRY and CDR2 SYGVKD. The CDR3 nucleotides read TGTGCCATCAGTGGGCAGAATAATTCACCCCTCCACTTT. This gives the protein CAISGQNNSPLHF.

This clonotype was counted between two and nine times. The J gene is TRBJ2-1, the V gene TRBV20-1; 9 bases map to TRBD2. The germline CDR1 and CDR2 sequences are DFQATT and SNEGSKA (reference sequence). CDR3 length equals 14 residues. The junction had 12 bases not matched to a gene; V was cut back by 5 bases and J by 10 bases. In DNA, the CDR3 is TGCAGTGCTTTTTCGCGGGGGGGCCTTTTAGAGCAGTTCTTC. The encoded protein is CSAFSRGGLLEQFF.

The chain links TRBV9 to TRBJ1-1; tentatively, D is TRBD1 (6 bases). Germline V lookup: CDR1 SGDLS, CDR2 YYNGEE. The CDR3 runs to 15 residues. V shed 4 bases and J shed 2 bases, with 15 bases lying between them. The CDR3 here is CASSRTTGLNTEAFF. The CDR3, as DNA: TGTGCCAGCAGCAGAACGACAGGATTAAACACTGAAGCTTTCTTT.

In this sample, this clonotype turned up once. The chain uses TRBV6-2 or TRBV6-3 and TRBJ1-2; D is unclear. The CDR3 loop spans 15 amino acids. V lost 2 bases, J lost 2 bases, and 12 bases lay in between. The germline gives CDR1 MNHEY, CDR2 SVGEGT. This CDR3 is CASSYTDRANYGYTF. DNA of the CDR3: TGTGCCAGCAGTTACACGGACCGGGCCAACTATGGCTACACCTTC.

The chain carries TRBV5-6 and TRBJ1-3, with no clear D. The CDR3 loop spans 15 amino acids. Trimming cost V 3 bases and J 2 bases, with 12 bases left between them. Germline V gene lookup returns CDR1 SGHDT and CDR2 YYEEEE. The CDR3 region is CASSSGRLPGNTIYF. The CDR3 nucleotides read TGTGCCAGCAGCTCGGGCCGTCTTCCTGGAAACACCATATATTTT.

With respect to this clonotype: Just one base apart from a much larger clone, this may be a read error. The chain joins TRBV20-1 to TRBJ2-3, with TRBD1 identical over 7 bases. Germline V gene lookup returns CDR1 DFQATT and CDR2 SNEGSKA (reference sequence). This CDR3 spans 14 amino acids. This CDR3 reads CSAEGAYSTGTQYF. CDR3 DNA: TGCAGTGCCGAGGGGGCCTACAGCACAGGTACGCAGTATTTT.

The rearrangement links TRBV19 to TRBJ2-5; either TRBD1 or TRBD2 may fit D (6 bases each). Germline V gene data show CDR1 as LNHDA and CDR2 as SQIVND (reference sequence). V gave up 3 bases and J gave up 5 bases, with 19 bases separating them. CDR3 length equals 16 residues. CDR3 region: CASSMAQMGGWETQYF. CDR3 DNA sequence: TGTGCCAGTAGTATGGCCCAAATGGGGGGCTGGGAGACCCAGTACTTC.

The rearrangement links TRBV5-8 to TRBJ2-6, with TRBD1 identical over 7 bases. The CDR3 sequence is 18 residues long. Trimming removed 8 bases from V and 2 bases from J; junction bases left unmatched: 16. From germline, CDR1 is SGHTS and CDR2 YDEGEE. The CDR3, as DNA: TGTGCCAGTGACGATCCCCCGAACAGGGGAGCTGGGGCCAACGTCCTGACTTTC. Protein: CASDDPPNRGAGANVLTF. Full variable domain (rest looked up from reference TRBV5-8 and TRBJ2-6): EAGVTQSPTHLIKTRGQQATLRCSPISGHTSVYWYQQALGLGLQFLLWYDEGEERNRGNFPPRFSGRQFPNYSSELNVNALELEDSALYLCASDDPPNRGAGANVLTFGAGSRLTVL.